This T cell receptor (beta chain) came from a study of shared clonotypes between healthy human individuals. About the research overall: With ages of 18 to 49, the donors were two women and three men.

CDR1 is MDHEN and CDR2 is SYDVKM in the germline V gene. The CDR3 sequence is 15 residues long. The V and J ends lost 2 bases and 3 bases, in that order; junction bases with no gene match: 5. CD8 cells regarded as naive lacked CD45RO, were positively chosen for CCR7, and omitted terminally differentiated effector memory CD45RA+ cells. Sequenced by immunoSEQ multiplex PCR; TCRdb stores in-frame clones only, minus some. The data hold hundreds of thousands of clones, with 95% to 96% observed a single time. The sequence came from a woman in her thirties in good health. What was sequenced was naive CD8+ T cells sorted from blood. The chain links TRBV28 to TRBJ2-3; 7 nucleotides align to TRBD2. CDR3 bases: TGTGCCAGCAGTTTAGGCGGGGGATGGACAGATACGCAGTATTTT. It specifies CASSLGGGWTDTQYF. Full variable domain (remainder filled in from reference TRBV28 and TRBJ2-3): DVKVTQSSRYLVKRTGEKVFLECVQDMDHENMFWYRQDPGLGLRLIYFSYDVKMKEKGDIPEGYSVSREKKERFSLILESASTNQTSMYLCASSLGGGWTDTQYFGPGTRLTVL.